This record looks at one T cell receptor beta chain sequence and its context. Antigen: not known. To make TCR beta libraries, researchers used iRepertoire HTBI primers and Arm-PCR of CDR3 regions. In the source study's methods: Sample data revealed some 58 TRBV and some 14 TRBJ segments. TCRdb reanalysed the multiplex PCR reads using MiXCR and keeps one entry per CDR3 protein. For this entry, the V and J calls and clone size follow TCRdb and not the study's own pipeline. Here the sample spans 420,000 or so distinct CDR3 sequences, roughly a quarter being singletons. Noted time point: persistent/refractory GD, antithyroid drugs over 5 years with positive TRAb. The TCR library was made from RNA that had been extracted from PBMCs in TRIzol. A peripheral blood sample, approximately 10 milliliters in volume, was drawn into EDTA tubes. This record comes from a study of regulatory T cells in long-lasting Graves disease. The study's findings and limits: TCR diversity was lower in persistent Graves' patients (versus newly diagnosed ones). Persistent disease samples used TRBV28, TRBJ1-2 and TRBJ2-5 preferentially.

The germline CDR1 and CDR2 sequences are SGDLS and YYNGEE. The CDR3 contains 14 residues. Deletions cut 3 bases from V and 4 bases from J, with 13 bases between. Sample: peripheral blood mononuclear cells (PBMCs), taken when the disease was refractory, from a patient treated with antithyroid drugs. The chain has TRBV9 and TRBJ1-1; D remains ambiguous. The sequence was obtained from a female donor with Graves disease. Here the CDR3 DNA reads TGTGCCAGCAGCGAAGGGAAAGGTATCACTGAAGCTTTCTTT. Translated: CASSEGKGITEAFF.